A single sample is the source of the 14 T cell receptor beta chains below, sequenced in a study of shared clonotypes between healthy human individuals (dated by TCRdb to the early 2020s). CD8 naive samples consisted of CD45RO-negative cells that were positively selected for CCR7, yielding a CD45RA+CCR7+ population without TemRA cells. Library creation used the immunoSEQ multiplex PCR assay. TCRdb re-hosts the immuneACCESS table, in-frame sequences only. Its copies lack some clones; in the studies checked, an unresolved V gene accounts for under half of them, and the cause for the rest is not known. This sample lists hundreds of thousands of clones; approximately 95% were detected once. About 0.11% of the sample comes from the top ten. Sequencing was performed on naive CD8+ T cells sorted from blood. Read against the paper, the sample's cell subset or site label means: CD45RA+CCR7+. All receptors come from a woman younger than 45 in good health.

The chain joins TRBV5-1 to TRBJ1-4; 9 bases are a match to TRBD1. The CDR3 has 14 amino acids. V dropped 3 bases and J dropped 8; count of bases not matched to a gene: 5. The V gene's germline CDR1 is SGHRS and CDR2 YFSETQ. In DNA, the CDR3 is TGCGCCAGCAGCTCAGACAGGGGGGACGAAAAACTGTTTTTT. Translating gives CASSSDRGDEKLFF.

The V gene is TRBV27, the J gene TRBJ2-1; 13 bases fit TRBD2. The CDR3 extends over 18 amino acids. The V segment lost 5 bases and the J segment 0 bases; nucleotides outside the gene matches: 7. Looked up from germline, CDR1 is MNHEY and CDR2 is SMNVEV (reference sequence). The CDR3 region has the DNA TGTGCCAGCAGTCCGACTAGCGGGGGGTTTAGCTCCTACAATGAGCAGTTCTTC. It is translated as CASSPTSGGFSSYNEQFF.

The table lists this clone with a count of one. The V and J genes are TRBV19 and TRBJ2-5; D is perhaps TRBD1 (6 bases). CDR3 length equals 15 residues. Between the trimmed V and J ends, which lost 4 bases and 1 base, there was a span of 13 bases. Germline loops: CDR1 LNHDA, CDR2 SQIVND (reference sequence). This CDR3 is CASSTTGSGQETQYF. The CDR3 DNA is TGTGCCAGTAGTACCACAGGGAGCGGCCAAGAGACCCAGTACTTC.

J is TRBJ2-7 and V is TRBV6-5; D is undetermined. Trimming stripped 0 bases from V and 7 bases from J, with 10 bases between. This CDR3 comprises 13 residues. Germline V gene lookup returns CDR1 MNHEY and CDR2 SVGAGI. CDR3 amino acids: CASSYSNAREQYF. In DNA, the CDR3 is TGTGCCAGCAGTTACTCCAACGCGCGAGAGCAGTACTTC.

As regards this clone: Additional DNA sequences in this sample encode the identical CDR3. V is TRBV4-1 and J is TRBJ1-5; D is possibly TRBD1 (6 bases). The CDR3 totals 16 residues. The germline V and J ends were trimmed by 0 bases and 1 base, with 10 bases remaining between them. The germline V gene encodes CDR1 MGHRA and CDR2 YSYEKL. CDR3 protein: CASSQDGGLSNQPQHF. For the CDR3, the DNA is TGCGCCAGCAGCCAAGATGGGGGGCTGAGCAATCAGCCCCAGCATTTT.

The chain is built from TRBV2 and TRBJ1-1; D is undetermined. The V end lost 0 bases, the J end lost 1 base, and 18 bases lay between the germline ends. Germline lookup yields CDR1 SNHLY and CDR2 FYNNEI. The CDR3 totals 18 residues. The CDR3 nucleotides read TGTGCCAGCAGTGAAGCGCTTCAACTTGATGGCCAGAACACTGAAGCTTTCTTT. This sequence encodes CASSEALQLDGQNTEAFF.

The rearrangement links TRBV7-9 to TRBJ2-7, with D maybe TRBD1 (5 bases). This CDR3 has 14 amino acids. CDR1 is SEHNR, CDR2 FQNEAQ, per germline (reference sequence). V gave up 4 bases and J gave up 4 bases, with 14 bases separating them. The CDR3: CASSSAAQGYEQYF. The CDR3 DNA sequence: TGTGCCAGCAGCTCAGCTGCCCAGGGTTACGAGCAGTACTTC.

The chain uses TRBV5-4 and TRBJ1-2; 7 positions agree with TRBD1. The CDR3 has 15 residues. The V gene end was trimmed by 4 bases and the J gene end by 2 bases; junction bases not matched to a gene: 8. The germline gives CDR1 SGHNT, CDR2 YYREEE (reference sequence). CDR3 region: CASSHDRALNYGYTF. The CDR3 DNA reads TGTGCCAGCAGCCACGACAGGGCCCTAAACTATGGCTACACCTTC.

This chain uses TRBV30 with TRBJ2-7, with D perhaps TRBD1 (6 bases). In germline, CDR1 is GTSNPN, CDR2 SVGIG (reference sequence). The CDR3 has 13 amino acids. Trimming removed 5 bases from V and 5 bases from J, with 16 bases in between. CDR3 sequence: CAWDPGDLHEQYF. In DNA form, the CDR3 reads TGTGCCTGGGACCCAGGGGACCTCCACGAGCAGTACTTC.

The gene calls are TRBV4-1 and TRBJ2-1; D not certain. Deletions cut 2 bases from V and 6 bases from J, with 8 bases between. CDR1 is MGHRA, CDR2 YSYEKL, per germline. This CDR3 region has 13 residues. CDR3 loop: CASSQLHPNEQFF. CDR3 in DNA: TGCGCCAGCAGCCAACTCCATCCCAATGAGCAGTTCTTC.

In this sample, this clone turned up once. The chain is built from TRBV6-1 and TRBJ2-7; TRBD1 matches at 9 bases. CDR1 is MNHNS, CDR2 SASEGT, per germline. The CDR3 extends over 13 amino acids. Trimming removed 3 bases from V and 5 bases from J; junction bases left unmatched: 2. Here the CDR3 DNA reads TGTGCCAGCAGTGAGGGACAGGGCCACGAGCAGTACTTC. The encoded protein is CASSEGQGHEQYF.

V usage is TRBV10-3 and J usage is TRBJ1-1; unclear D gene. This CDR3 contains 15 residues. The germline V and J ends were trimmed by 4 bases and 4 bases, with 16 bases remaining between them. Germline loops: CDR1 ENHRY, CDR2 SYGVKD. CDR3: CAISGSTKKGTEAFF. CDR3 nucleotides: TGTGCCATCAGTGGATCTACAAAAAAGGGCACTGAAGCTTTCTTT.

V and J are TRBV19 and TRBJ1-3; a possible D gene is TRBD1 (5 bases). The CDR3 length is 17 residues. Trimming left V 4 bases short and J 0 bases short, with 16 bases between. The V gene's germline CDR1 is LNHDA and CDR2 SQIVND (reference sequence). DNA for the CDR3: TGTGCCAGTAGTACCGTAACAGGTTCGATCTCTGGAAACACCATATATTTT. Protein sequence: CASSTVTGSISGNTIYF. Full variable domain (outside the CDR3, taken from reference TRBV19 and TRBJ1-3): DGGITQSPKYLFRKEGQNVTLSCEQNLNHDAMYWYRQDPGQGLRLIYYSQIVNDFQKGDIAEGYSVSREKKESFPLTVTSAQKNPTAFYLCASSTVTGSISGNTIYFGEGSWLTVV.

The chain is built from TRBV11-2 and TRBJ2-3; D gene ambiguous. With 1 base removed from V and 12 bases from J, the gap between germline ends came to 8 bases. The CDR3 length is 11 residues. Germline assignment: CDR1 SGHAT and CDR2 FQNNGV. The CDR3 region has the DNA TGTGCCAGCAGCTTAGGCCCTCCCCAGTATTTT. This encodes CASSLGPPQYF.